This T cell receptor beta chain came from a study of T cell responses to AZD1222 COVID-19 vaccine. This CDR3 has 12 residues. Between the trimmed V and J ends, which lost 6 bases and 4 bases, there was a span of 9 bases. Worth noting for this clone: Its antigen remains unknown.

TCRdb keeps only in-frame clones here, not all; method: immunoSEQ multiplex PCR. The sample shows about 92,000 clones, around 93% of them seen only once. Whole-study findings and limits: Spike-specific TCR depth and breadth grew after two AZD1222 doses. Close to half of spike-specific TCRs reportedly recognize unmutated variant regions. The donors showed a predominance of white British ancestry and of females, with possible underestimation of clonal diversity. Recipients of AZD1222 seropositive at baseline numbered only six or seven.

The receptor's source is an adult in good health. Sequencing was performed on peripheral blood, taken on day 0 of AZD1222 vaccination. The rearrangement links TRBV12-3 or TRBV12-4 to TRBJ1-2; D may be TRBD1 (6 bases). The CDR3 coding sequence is TGTGCCAGCAGGGAACAGGGCTATGGCTACACCTTC. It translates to CASREQGYGYTF.